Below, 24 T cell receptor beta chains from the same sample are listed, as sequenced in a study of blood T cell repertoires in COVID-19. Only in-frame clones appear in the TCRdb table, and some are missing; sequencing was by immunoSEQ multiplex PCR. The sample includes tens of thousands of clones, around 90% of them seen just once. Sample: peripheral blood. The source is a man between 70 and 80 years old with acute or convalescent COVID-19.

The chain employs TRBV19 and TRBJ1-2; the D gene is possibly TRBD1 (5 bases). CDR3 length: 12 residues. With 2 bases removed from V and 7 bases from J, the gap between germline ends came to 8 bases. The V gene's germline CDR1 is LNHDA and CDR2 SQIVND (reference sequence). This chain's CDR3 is CASSIQGSGYTF. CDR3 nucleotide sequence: TGTGCCAGTAGTATACAGGGAAGTGGCTACACCTTC.

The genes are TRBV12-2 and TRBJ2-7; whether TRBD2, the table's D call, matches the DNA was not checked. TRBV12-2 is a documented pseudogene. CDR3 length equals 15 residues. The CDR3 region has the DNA TGTGCAAGTCGCTTAGGTCAGCGGACCCTCTACGAGCAGTACTTC. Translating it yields CASRLGQRTLYEQYF.

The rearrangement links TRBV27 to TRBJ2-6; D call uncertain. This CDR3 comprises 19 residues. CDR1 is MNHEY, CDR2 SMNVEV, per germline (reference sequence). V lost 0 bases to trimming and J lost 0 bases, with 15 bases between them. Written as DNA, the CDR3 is TGTGCCAGCAGTTTATCGACAACTCATCTACTCTCTGGGGCCAACGTCCTGACTTTC. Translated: CASSLSTTHLLSGANVLTF.

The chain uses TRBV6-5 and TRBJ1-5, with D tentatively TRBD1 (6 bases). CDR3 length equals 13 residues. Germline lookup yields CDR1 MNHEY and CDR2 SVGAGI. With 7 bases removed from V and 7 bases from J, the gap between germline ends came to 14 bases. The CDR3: CASTQGRSQPQHF. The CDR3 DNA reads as TGTGCCAGCACACAGGGAAGATCACAGCCCCAGCATTTT.

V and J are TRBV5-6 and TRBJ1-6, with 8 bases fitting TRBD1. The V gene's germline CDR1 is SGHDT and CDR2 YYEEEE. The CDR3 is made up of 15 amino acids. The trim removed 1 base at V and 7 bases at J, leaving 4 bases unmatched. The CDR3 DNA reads TGTGCCAGCAGCTTGAGGGCAGGGGGCAATTCACCCCTCCACTTT. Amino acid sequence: CASSLRAGGNSPLHF.

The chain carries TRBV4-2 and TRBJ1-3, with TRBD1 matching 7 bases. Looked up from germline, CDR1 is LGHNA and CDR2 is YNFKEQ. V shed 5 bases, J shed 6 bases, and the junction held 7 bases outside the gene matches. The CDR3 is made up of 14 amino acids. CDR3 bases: TGTGCCAGCAGCGACCGACAGGGACAAAACACCATATATTTT. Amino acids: CASSDRQGQNTIYF.

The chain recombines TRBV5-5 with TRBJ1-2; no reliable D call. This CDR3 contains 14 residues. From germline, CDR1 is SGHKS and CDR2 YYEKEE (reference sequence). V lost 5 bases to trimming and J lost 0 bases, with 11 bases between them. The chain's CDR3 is CASRSDLANYGYTF. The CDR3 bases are TGTGCCAGCAGATCGGATCTAGCTAACTATGGCTACACCTTC.

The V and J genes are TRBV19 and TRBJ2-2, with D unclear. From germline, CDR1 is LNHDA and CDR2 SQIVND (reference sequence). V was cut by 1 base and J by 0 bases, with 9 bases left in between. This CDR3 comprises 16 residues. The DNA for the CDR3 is TGTGCCAGTAGTATAGCTAGACCCCCGAACACCGGGGAGCTGTTTTTT. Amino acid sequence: CASSIARPPNTGELFF.

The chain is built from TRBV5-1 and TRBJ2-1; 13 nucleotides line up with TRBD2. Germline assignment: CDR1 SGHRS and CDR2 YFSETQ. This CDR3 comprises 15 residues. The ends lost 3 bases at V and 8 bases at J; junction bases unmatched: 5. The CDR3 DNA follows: TGCGCCAGCAGCTCGGGACTAGCGGGAATTGATGAGCAGTTCTTC. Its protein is CASSSGLAGIDEQFF.

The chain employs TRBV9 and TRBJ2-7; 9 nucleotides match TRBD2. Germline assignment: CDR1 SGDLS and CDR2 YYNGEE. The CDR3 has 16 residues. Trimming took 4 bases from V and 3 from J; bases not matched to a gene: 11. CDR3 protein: CASSFRRTSAYYEQYF. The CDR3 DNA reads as TGTGCCAGCAGCTTTCGCCGGACTAGCGCATACTACGAGCAGTACTTC.

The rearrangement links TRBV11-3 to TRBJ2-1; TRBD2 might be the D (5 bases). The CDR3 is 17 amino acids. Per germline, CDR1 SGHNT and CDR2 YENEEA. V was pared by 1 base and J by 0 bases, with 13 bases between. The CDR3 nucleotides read TGTGCCAGCAGCTTAGGTGGACTCCCGAGCTCCTACAATGAGCAGTTCTTC. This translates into CASSLGGLPSSYNEQFF.

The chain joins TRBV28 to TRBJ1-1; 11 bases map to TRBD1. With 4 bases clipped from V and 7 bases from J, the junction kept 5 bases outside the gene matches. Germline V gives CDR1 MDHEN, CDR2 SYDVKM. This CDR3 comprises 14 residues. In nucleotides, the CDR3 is TGTGCCAGCAGTTCAGGACAGGGGGCCAGTGAAGCTTTCTTT. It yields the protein CASSSGQGASEAFF.

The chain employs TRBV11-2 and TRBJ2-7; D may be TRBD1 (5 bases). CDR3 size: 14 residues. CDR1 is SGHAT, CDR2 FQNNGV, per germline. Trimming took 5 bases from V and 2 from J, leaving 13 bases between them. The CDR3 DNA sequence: TGTGCCAGCAGCCTCAGACAGATTACCTACGAGCAGTACTTC. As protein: CASSLRQITYEQYF. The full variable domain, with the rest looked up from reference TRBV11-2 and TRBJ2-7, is EAGVAQSPRYKIIEKRQSVAFWCNPISGHATLYWYQQILGQGPKLLIQFQNNGVVDDSQLPKDRFSAERLKGVDSTLKIQPAKLEDSAVYLCASSLRQITYEQYFGPGTRLTVT.

CDR3 DNA: TGTGCCAGCAGCTTAGCGCCGGGGGGGTACACTGAAGCTTTCTTT. Translating it yields CASSLAPGGYTEAFF. The V call is TRBV7-2, the J call TRBJ1-1; D is perhaps TRBD1 (5 bases). Trimming stripped 0 bases from V and 3 bases from J, with 11 bases between. The CDR3 covers 15 residues. Germline CDR1 SGHTA, CDR2 FQGNSA.

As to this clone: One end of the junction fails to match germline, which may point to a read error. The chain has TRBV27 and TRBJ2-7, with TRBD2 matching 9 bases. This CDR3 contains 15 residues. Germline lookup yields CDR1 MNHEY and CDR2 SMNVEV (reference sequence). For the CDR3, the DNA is TGTGCCAGCAGTTTCAATAGCGGGAGCTCCTCCGAGCAGTACTTC. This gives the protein CASSFNSGSSSEQYF.

CDR3 nucleotide sequence: TGTGCCAGCAGCTTAGCAGGACAGGGGGCCGGAGCTAATGAAAAACTGTTTTTT. This codes for CASSLAGQGAGANEKLFF. The chain carries TRBV7-2 and TRBJ1-4, with 11 bases identical to TRBD1. CDR1 and CDR2 from the germline V gene are SGHTA and FQGNSA. The CDR3 runs 18 residues. The trim removed 0 bases at V and 3 bases at J, leaving 6 bases unmatched.

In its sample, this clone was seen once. The CDR3 DNA reads TGTGCCAGCAGCGACCCGACTAGCGGGAGTAGGGTGGGGTACAATGAGCAGTTCTTC. Residues: CASSDPTSGSRVGYNEQFF. The chain has TRBV9 and TRBJ2-1; the match to TRBD2 covers 12 bases. In germline, CDR1 is SGDLS, CDR2 YYNGEE. V lost 3 bases, J lost 4 bases, and 14 bases stayed unmatched. This CDR3 has 19 amino acids. Full variable domain (missing parts from reference TRBV9 and TRBJ2-1): DSGVTQTPKHLITATGQRVTLRCSPRSGDLSVYWYQQSLDQGLQFLIQYYNGEERAKGNILERFSAQQFPDLHSELNLSSLELGDSALYFCASSDPTSGSRVGYNEQFFGPGTRLTVL.

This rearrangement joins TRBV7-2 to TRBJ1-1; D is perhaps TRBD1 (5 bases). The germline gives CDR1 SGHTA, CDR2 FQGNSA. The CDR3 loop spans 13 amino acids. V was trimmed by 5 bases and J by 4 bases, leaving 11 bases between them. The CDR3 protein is CASSPRRGTEAFF. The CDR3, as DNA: TGTGCCAGCAGCCCACGGAGGGGCACTGAAGCTTTCTTT. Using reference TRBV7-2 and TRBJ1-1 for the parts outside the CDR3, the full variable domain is GAGVSQSPSNKVTEKGKDVELRCDPISGHTALYWYRQSLGQGLEFLIYFQGNSAPDKSGLPSDRFSAERTGGSVSTLTIQRTQQEDSAVYLCASSPRRGTEAFFGQGTRLTVV.

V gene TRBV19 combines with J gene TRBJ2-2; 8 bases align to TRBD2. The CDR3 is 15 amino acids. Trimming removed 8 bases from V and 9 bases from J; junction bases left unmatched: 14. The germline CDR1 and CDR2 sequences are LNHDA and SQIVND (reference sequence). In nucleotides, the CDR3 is TGTGCCAGTCGTCCCAGGACTAGCTGTCCCCGGGAGCTGTTTTTT. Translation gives CASRPRTSCPRELFF.

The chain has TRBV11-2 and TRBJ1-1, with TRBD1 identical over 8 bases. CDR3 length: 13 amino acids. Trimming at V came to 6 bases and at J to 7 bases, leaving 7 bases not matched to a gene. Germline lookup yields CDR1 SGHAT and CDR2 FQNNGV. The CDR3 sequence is CASSSDRGVEAFF. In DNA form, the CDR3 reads TGTGCCAGCAGTTCCGACAGGGGCGTTGAAGCTTTCTTT.

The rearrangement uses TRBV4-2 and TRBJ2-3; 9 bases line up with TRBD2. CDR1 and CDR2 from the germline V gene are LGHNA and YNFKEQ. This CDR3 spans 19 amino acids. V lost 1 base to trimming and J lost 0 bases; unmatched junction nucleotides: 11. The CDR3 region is CASSQVEAGGSYSTDTQYF. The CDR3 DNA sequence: TGTGCCAGCAGCCAAGTAGAGGCGGGAGGGTCGTATAGCACAGATACGCAGTATTTT.

CDR3 coding DNA: TGTGCCAGCAGTTTTACCGGGACTAGCAGCCCAGATACGCAGTATTTT. The encoded protein is CASSFTGTSSPDTQYF. This rearrangement joins TRBV6-2 or TRBV6-3 to TRBJ2-3; 9 positions agree with TRBD2. Germline assignment: CDR1 MNHEY and CDR2 SVGEGT. The CDR3 is 16 amino acids. J lost 4 bases, V lost 4 bases, and 9 bases had no gene match.

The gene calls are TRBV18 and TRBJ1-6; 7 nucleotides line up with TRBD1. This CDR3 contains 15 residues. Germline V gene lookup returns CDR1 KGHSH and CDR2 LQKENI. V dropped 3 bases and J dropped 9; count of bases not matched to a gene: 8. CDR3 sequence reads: CASSPTGEWGSPLHF. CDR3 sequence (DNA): TGTGCCAGCTCACCCACAGGGGAGTGGGGTTCACCCCTCCACTTT.

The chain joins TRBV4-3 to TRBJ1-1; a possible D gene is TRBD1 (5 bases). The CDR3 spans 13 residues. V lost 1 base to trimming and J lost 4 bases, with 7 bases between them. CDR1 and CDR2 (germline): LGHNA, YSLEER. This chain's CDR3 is CASSQARATEAFF. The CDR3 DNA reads TGCGCCAGCAGCCAAGCCAGGGCCACTGAAGCTTTCTTT.